Listed below are T cell receptor beta chains from one sample, sequenced in a study of tumor and adjacent non-tumor tissue in lung cancer. TCRdb re-called the multiplex PCR reads with MiXCR, one entry per CDR3 protein. The sample consists of 100,000 to 150,000 distinct CDR3 sequences, about 66% of them appearing once. Source material: lung tumor tissue. These receptors originate from a man aged 30 to 39 with non-small cell lung cancer. The CDR3 runs from the conserved cysteine through the conserved F or W. D genes are given only for firm matches. The size entry is marked missing in some rows and otherwise reads once, few, many or a size class.

v_gene	j_gene	abundance	d_gene	CDR3aa	CDR3nt
TRBV23-1	TRBJ2-1	.	.	CASSQSGPNSYNEQFF	TGCGCCAGCAGTCAATCGGGGCCGAACTCCTACAATGAGCAGTTCTTC
TRBV11-1	TRBJ2-1	.	.	CASSYGTNNERFF	TGTGCCAGCAGCTATGGGACAAACAATGAGCGGTTCTTC
TRBV7-9	TRBJ1-2	many	TRBD1	CASSPGGYGYTF	TGTGCCAGCAGCCCAGGGGGCTATGGCTACACCTTC
TRBV10-3	TRBJ2-3	once	.	CATKPKGTTDTQYF	TGTGCCACCAAACCTAAGGGTACCACAGATACGCAGTATTTT
TRBV6-6	TRBJ1-1	.	.	CTSTKFDKNTEAFF	TGTACCAGCACTAAATTTGACAAGAACACTGAAGCTTTCTTT
TRBV6-2/TRBV6-3	TRBJ1-2	many	.	CASSYSSRGRGYGYTF	TGTGCCAGCAGTTACTCGAGCCGGGGCCGGGGCTATGGCTACACCTTC
TRBV5-6	TRBJ2-2	.	TRBD1	CASSLDRGTGELFF	TGTGCCAGCAGCCTGGACAGGGGTACCGGGGAGCTGTTTTTT
TRBV6-5	TRBJ2-7	.	.	CASSYGGNIYEQYF	TGTGCCAGCAGTTACGGTGGGAACATCTACGAGCAGTACTTC
TRBV19	TRBJ2-1	.	TRBD2	CASSSGRVVNEQFF	TGTGCCAGTAGTAGCGGGAGGGTGGTGAATGAGCAGTTCTTC
TRBV11-1	TRBJ2-1	.	TRBD2	CASSTGLAGHYNEQFF	TGTGCCAGCAGCACGGGACTAGCGGGACACTACAATGAGCAATTCTTC
TRBV5-4	TRBJ1-5	few	.	CASSDGTPNSNQPQHF	TGTGCCAGCAGCGACGGGACACCAAATAGCAATCAGCCCCAGCATTTT
TRBV11-2	TRBJ2-2	.	.	CASSLDLTGEMFF	TGTGCCAGCAGCCTAGATTTAACCGGGGAGATGTTTTTT
TRBV11-2	TRBJ2-1	medium-sized	.	CASSPTRAWNEQFF	TGTGCCAGCAGCCCCACCCGGGCGTGGAATGAGCAGTTCTTC
TRBV6-2/TRBV6-3	TRBJ2-5	few	.	CACGTGLLAQYF	TGTGCCTGTGGGACGGGCCTTCTGGCCCAGTACTTC
TRBV6-1	TRBJ2-1	many	.	CASSERGSRFVEQFF	TGTGCCAGCAGTGAAAGGGGCAGCCGATTCGTGGAGCAGTTCTTC
TRBV30	TRBJ1-5	.	.	CAWSAGQSGNQPQHF	TGTGCCTGGAGTGCCGGACAGAGCGGCAATCAGCCCCAGCATTTT
TRBV20-1	TRBJ2-2	.	.	CNARDQRQGLAGELFF	TGCAATGCTAGAGATCAGAGGCAGGGTCTGGCTGGGGAGCTGTTTTTT
TRBV29-1	TRBJ1-2	.	.	CSVNVAGVILGGYTF	TGCAGCGTTAATGTGGCAGGGGTGATCCTGGGAGGCTATACCTTC
TRBV12-3/TRBV12-4	TRBJ1-1	.	.	CAGSPRQVFSTFF	TGTGCCGGCAGTCCGAGACAGGTGTTTTCAACTTTCTTT
TRBV6-1	TRBJ2-7	.	.	CASWRGGPKLYEQHF	TGTGCCAGCTGGAGGGGGGGACCTAAACTGTACGAGCAGCACTTC
TRBV29-1	TRBJ2-3	.	TRBD2	CRIEDPASGGRDTQYF	TGCAGGATTGAAGATCCGGCTAGCGGGGGGCGAGATACGCAGTATTTT
TRBV5-1	TRBJ1-3	.	.	CASSLRLRSSGITIYF	TGCGCCAGCAGCCTGCGTCTGCGGAGCTCTGGAATCACTATATATTTT
TRBV6-5	TRBJ2-7	.	.	CASSYSGISLLEQYF	TGTGCCAGCAGTTACTCGGGCATATCACTATTGGAGCAGTACTTC
TRBV20-1	TRBJ2-5	many	.	CSGTSGTAQETQYF	TGCAGTGGTACTTCAGGAACCGCACAAGAGACCCAGTACTTC
TRBV24-1	TRBJ2-2	.	TRBD2	CAASRRELAGTGELFF	TGTGCCGCCAGCCGGCGAGAACTAGCGGGGACCGGGGAGCTGTTTTTT
TRBV7-2	TRBJ1-1	.	.	CASDERGGMGAFF	TGTGCCAGCGACGAGCGAGGAGGAATGGGGGCTTTCTTT
TRBV20-1	TRBJ2-3	many	.	CSADIRTDTQYF	TGCAGTGCGGACATCCGCACAGATACGCAGTATTTT
TRBV11-1	TRBJ2-3	many	.	CASSLGFTDTQYF	TGTGCCAGCAGCTTAGGTTTCACAGATACGCAGTATTTT
TRBV20-1	TRBJ1-2	many	.	CSARDSGEGNYGYTF	TGCAGTGCTAGAGATTCGGGGGAGGGCAACTATGGCTACACCTTC
TRBV12-3/TRBV12-4	TRBJ2-1	.	.	CTSSFSGDEQFF	TGTACCAGCAGTTTTTCGGGGGACGAACAGTTCTTC
TRBV6-6	TRBJ1-1	many	.	CASSPGRNTEAFF	TGTGCCAGCAGCCCTGGGCGGAACACTGAAGCTTTCTTT
TRBV11-3	TRBJ2-7	.	.	CVSSLTGYEQYF	TGTGTCAGCAGCTTAACAGGTTACGAACAGTACTTC